This T cell receptor beta chain derives from a study of T cells expressing NK-cell markers. There are 13 residues in the CDR3. CDR1 MDHEN and CDR2 SYDVKM come from the germline V gene. Reprocessing the 5' RACE reads, TCRdb reports a single entry for every CDR3 protein and omits DNA. The table for this sample gives about 550,000 distinct CDR3 sequences. Sequenced: blood T cells: a sorted CD56 or NKG2C T cell subset, CD4+ or CD8+ T cells, or bulk PBMC T cells (not recorded which). The chain uses TRBV28 and TRBJ2-5; absent DNA, TCRdb's TRBD1 call cannot be checked. The receptor was derived from a man aged 18 to 29 in good health. The chain's CDR3 is CASSKGQMETQYF.